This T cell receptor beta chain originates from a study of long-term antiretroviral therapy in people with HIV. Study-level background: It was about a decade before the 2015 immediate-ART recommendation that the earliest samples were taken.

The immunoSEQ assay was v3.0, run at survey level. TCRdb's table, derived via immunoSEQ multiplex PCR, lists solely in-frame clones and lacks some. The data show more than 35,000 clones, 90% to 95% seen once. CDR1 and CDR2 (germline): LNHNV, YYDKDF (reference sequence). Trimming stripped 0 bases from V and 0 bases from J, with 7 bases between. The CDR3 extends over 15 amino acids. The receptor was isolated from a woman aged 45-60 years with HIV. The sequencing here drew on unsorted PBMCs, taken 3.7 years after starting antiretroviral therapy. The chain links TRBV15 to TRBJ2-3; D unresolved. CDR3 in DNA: TGTGCCACCAGCAGAGATTCCACTAGCACAGATACGCAGTATTTT. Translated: CATSRDSTSTDTQYF.